These 12 T cell receptor beta chains were all obtained from the same sample, sequenced in a study of T cell responses to AZD1222 COVID-19 vaccine. The data were produced by immunoSEQ multiplex PCR, yet TCRdb's version contains in-frame clones alone and is incomplete. The sample yields 170,000 or so clones, about nine tenths seen once. The starting material was peripheral blood, obtained on day 0 of AZD1222 vaccination. The receptors were gathered from an adult in good health.

There are many counts of this clone. The J gene is TRBJ1-5, the V gene TRBV27; TRBD1 is a possible D gene (5 bases). CDR1 is MNHEY and CDR2 is SMNVEV in the germline V gene (reference sequence). CDR3 length: 13 amino acids. Between the trimmed V and J ends, which lost 6 bases and 6 bases, there was a span of 12 bases. The CDR3 loop reads CASSLFGGQPQHF. CDR3 nucleotides: TGTGCCAGCAGCCTCTTCGGGGGTCAGCCCCAGCATTTT.

The sample holds one count of this clone. The rearrangement joins TRBV29-1 to TRBJ2-7; a weak D match, TRBD1 (5 bases). The CDR3 contains 13 residues. Between the trimmed V and J ends, which lost 6 bases and 3 bases, there was a span of 15 bases. Germline V gives CDR1 SQVTM, CDR2 ANQGSEA. The CDR3 DNA is TGCAGCGTCGGGCCAGGGCAGAACTACGAGCAGTACTTC. Amino acids: CSVGPGQNYEQYF.

This clone was observed a single time. V and J are TRBV29-1 and TRBJ1-1; a possible D gene is TRBD1 (6 bases). The CDR3 sequence is 14 residues long. Trimming left V 4 bases short and J 10 bases short, with 22 bases between. CDR1 is SQVTM and CDR2 is ANQGSEA in the germline V gene. CDR3 region: CSVVAGGATSGAFF. In nucleotides, the CDR3 is TGCAGCGTTGTGGCCGGGGGCGCAACTTCTGGAGCTTTCTTT.

The V call is TRBV2, the J call TRBJ1-2; 7 positions match TRBD1. CDR1 and CDR2 (germline): SNHLY, FYNNEI. The CDR3 has 14 amino acids. Unmatched junction bases numbered 3, after V lost 5 bases and J lost 0 bases. The CDR3, as DNA: TGTGCCAGCAGTAAACAGGGGACTAACTATGGCTACACCTTC. It encodes CASSKQGTNYGYTF.

This chain joins TRBV9 and TRBJ1-2; 7 positions match TRBD1. Germline V gives CDR1 SGDLS, CDR2 YYNGEE. V shed 0 bases and J 6 bases; nucleotides not matched to a gene: 8. The CDR3 is made up of 15 amino acids. The CDR3 reads CASSVGGGGGHGYTF. The DNA for the CDR3 is TGTGCCAGCAGCGTAGGAGGTGGAGGGGGCCATGGCTACACCTTC. Full variable domain (remainder filled in from reference TRBV9 and TRBJ1-2): DSGVTQTPKHLITATGQRVTLRCSPRSGDLSVYWYQQSLDQGLQFLIQYYNGEERAKGNILERFSAQQFPDLHSELNLSSLELGDSALYFCASSVGGGGGHGYTFGSGTRLTVV.

V gene TRBV5-1 combines with J gene TRBJ2-3; TRBD1 matches 8 bases. Germline V gives CDR1 SGHRS, CDR2 YFSETQ. The CDR3 is 16 residues long. V lost 4 bases and J lost 6; bases outside the gene matches: 13. This chain's CDR3 is CASSLVDRGRYDTQYF. The CDR3 nucleotides read TGCGCCAGCAGCCTAGTCGACAGGGGAAGGTACGATACGCAGTATTTT.

The chain uses TRBV19 and TRBJ1-6; D remains ambiguous. There are 12 residues in the CDR3. Germline assignment: CDR1 LNHDA and CDR2 SQIVND (reference sequence). V was shortened by 5 bases and J by 10 bases, with 9 bases between the two germline ends. CDR3 DNA: TGTGCCAGTAGTGACCCCGGCTCACCCCTCCACTTT. Protein: CASSDPGSPLHF. Looking up the rest from reference TRBV19 and TRBJ1-6 gives the full variable domain: DGGITQSPKYLFRKEGQNVTLSCEQNLNHDAMYWYRQDPGQGLRLIYYSQIVNDFQKGDIAEGYSVSREKKESFPLTVTSAQKNPTAFYLCASSDPGSPLHFGNGTRLTVT.

This sequence joins TRBV7-9 and TRBJ2-7, with a possible D match to TRBD1 (6 bases). Germline V gene lookup returns CDR1 SEHNR and CDR2 FQNEAQ (reference sequence). V was cut by 2 bases and J by 6 bases, with 14 bases left in between. The CDR3 runs 14 residues. The CDR3 here is CASSLMGRGAEQYF. CDR3 DNA: TGTGCCAGCAGCTTAATGGGCAGGGGAGCCGAGCAGTACTTC. Drawing the rest from reference TRBV7-9 and TRBJ2-7, the complete variable domain is DTGVSQNPRHKITKRGQNVTFRCDPISEHNRLYWYRQTLGQGPEFLTYFQNEAQLEKSRLLSDRFSAERPKGSFSTLEIQRTEQGDSAMYLCASSLMGRGAEQYFGPGTRLTVT.

The V and J genes are TRBV5-6 and TRBJ1-2; tentative D call: TRBD1 (6 bases). The V and J ends lost 1 base and 1 base respectively, with 17 bases between them. Germline V gene data show CDR1 as SGHDT and CDR2 as YYEEEE. The CDR3 runs 17 residues. The CDR3: CASSLFRRTVLNYGYTF. The CDR3 DNA follows: TGTGCCAGCAGCTTGTTCCGACGGACAGTCCTTAACTATGGCTACACCTTC. Drawing the rest from reference TRBV5-6 and TRBJ1-2, the complete variable domain is DAGVTQSPTHLIKTRGQQVTLRCSPKSGHDTVSWYQQALGQGPQFIFQYYEEEERQRGNFPDRFSGHQFPNYSSELNVNALLLGDSALYLCASSLFRRTVLNYGYTFGSGTRLTVV.

This clone was recorded at least ten times. The chain joins TRBV29-1 to TRBJ1-2; 7 positions agree with TRBD1. The CDR3 loop spans 12 amino acids. The V and J ends lost 4 bases and 3 bases, in that order; junction bases with no gene match: 2. Germline V gene lookup returns CDR1 SQVTM and CDR2 ANQGSEA. The CDR3 spells CSVVDRDYGYTF. CDR3 nucleotide sequence: TGCAGCGTTGTTGACAGGGACTATGGCTACACCTTC.

V usage is TRBV7-6 and J usage is TRBJ1-1; tentative D call: TRBD1 (6 bases). Trimming took off 5 bases at V and 3 bases at J, with 19 bases between the two ends. This CDR3 has 16 amino acids. Germline loops: CDR1 SGHVS, CDR2 FNYEAQ. DNA for the CDR3: TGTGCCAGCAGCAATACTGAAAATGCAGGGGACACTGAAGCTTTCTTT. It yields the protein CASSNTENAGDTEAFF.

The chain carries TRBV3-1 (or the pseudogene TRBV3-2) and TRBJ1-2; 7 bases line up with TRBD1. The CDR3 has 13 amino acids. With V trimmed by 7 bases and J by 3 bases, 5 bases remained unmatched. In germline, CDR1 is LGHDT, CDR2 YNNKEL (reference sequence). The CDR3 loop is CASKDRDHYGYTF. The CDR3 coding sequence is TGTGCCAGCAAAGACAGGGATCACTATGGCTACACCTTC.